Following are 23 T cell receptor beta chains from one sample sequenced in a study of T cell changes during pregnancy in multiple sclerosis (dated by TCRdb to about 2019). Receptor amplification or capture employed the immunoSEQ multiplex PCR assay. The table was pulled from immuneACCESS by TCRdb, which kept in-frame rearrangements only. Such tables lose some clones; where checked, under half of the loss comes from unresolved V genes, and the rest has no known cause. The sample table shows about 36,000 clones, and around 89% are seen once. The ten largest make up over 9% of the sample. The input for sequencing was CD8+ T cells from peripheral blood mononuclear cells, taken in the third trimester of pregnancy. These TCRs come from a female donor with multiple sclerosis, enrolled in a pregnancy study.

This chain uses TRBV6-6 with TRBJ1-1; D call uncertain. V was clipped by 6 bases and J by 6 bases, with 8 bases between them. The CDR3 length is 11 residues. Germline values: CDR1 MNHNY, CDR2 SVGAGI (reference sequence). CDR3 sequence (DNA): TGTGCCAGCAGCCCAGGTCCTGAAGCTTTCTTT. Amino acid sequence: CASSPGPEAFF.

The V call is TRBV6-1, the J call TRBJ2-2, with TRBD1 matching over 9 bases. Germline trimming cut 0 bases from V and 7 bases from J; bases unmatched to any gene: 9. The CDR3 contains 17 residues. The germline gives CDR1 MNHNS, CDR2 SASEGT. This chain's CDR3 is CASSEAFRTGDDGELFF. DNA for the CDR3: TGTGCCAGCAGTGAAGCGTTCAGGACAGGGGATGACGGGGAGCTGTTTTTT.

About this clone itself: Germline and junction disagree at one end, which may indicate a read error. This chain connects TRBV30 to TRBJ2-7, with 13 bases matching TRBD2. The CDR3 is 12 amino acids. Germline-derived CDR1 and CDR2 are GTSNPN and SVGIG (reference sequence). CDR3 sequence reads: CAWSGLAGVGDF. CDR3 bases: TGTGCCTGGAGCGGACTAGCGGGAGTGGGGGACTTC.

The genes are TRBV19 and TRBJ1-2; D remains unclear. V was cut by 0 bases and J by 2 bases, with 10 bases left in between. CDR1 and CDR2 from the germline V gene are LNHDA and SQIVND (reference sequence). This CDR3 has 15 residues. The CDR3 nucleotides are TGTGCCAGTAGTATAGATCTGGCAGCGAACTATGGCTACACCTTC. It specifies CASSIDLAANYGYTF.

The chain couples TRBV4-1 to TRBJ2-7, with D possibly TRBD2 on 6 matching bases. The V end lost 0 bases, the J end lost 1 base, and 10 bases lay between the germline ends. CDR1 and CDR2 (germline): MGHRA, YSYEKL. This CDR3 has 15 amino acids. DNA of the CDR3: TGCGCCAGCAGCCAAGAGGCCGGGAGTTCCTACGAGCAGTACTTC. Translating it yields CASSQEAGSSYEQYF.

The CDR3 region has the DNA TGTGCCTGGAGTGTACACGGACTAGCGGGTGTTGAGCAGTTCTTC. It translates to CAWSVHGLAGVEQFF. The chain uses TRBV30 and TRBJ2-1; 11 bases line up with TRBD2. Germline V gene lookup returns CDR1 GTSNPN and CDR2 SVGIG (reference sequence). The CDR3 spans 15 residues. Trimming at V came to 0 bases and at J to 9 bases, leaving 7 bases not matched to a gene.

The gene calls are TRBV5-1 and TRBJ2-7, with a possible D match to TRBD1 (6 bases). The V and J ends lost 2 bases and 1 base respectively, with 16 bases between them. The V gene's germline CDR1 is SGHRS and CDR2 YFSETQ. There are 16 residues in the CDR3. The CDR3 spells CASSFEGVSYSYEQYF. CDR3 in DNA: TGCGCCAGCAGCTTTGAGGGGGTGAGTTATTCCTACGAGCAGTACTTC.

This clone appeared once. The chain carries TRBV18 and TRBJ1-5; a weak D match, TRBD1 (5 bases). CDR1 and CDR2 (germline): KGHSH, LQKENI. This CDR3 has 17 residues. Trimming removed 2 bases at V and 0 bases at J, with 14 bases between. The CDR3 spells CASSPNTGKYSNQPQHF. CDR3 DNA: TGTGCCAGCTCACCAAATACAGGAAAATATAGCAATCAGCCCCAGCATTTT.

In DNA form, the CDR3 reads TGCAGCGGCTTTACAGGGTATGGCTACACCTTC. This codes for CSGFTGYGYTF. The chain has TRBV29-1 and TRBJ1-2; tentative D call: TRBD1 (6 bases). This CDR3 has 11 residues. The germline V gene encodes CDR1 SQVTM and CDR2 ANQGSEA. V lost 7 bases to trimming and J lost 5 bases, with 11 bases between them.

The chain has TRBV4-1 and TRBJ1-1; a weak D match, TRBD1 (6 bases). Germline values: CDR1 MGHRA, CDR2 YSYEKL. CDR3 length equals 14 residues. V was trimmed by 0 bases and J by 6 bases, leaving 11 bases between them. The DNA of the CDR3 is TGCGCCAGCAGCCAAGAGCCAGGGGTCCCTGAAGCTTTCTTT. Translating gives CASSQEPGVPEAFF.

This chain uses TRBV30 with TRBJ1-2, with TRBD1 matching over 9 bases. V was clipped by 7 bases and J by 8 bases; unmatched bases: 14. The CDR3 loop spans 14 amino acids. CDR1 and CDR2 (germline): GTSNPN, SVGIG (reference sequence). The CDR3 DNA is TGTGCCTCCAACCTGCCGGGACAGGGTGGGGGCTACACCTTC. It translates to CASNLPGQGGGYTF.

This clone was observed a single time. The CDR3 loop is CAINDGGSVIAQFF. CDR3 DNA sequence: TGTGCCATCAACGACGGTGGGAGCGTTATTGCGCAGTTCTTC. The V and J genes are TRBV10-3 and TRBJ2-1, with D possibly matching TRBD2 (5 bases). CDR1 is ENHRY and CDR2 is SYGVKD in the germline V gene. Trimming cost V 7 bases and J 12 bases, with 22 bases left between them. The CDR3 length is 14 residues.

The genes are TRBV19 and TRBJ1-1; no definite D call. Per germline, CDR1 LNHDA and CDR2 SQIVND (reference sequence). The CDR3 is 13 residues long. Between the trimmed V and J ends, which lost 5 bases and 4 bases, there was a span of 11 bases. CDR3 in DNA: TGTGCCAGTAGTGCGACACTCTTCACTGAAGCTTTCTTT. Translating it yields CASSATLFTEAFF.

The chain joins TRBV4-2 to TRBJ1-2, with D maybe TRBD1 (6 bases). Germline values: CDR1 LGHNA, CDR2 YNFKEQ. The CDR3 extends over 17 amino acids. Trimming stripped 2 bases from V and 0 bases from J, with 16 bases between. The CDR3 DNA follows: TGTGCCAGCAGCCAACTAGGGGGGGGGATAGCTAACTATGGCTACACCTTC. Its translation is CASSQLGGGIANYGYTF.

The chain recombines TRBV27 with TRBJ2-5; D possibly corresponds to TRBD2 (6 bases). Trimming stripped 3 bases from V and 7 bases from J, with 12 bases between. This CDR3 is 13 amino acids long. Germline CDR1 is MNHEY and CDR2 is SMNVEV (reference sequence). The CDR3 here is CASSLSGLGTQYF. CDR3 nucleotides: TGTGCCAGCAGTTTGTCGGGACTTGGGACCCAGTACTTC.

The rearrangement links TRBV18 to TRBJ2-7, with D possibly TRBD1 on 6 matching bases. Trimming removed 0 bases at V and 4 bases at J, with 19 bases between. Germline CDR1 reads KGHSH; CDR2 reads LQKENI. The CDR3 loop spans 17 amino acids. This CDR3 reads CASSPPGAGGIHYEQYF. Here the CDR3 DNA reads TGTGCCAGCTCACCACCGGGGGCCGGCGGAATCCATTACGAGCAGTACTTC. Drawing the rest from reference TRBV18 and TRBJ2-7, the complete variable domain is NAGVMQNPRHLVRRRGQEARLRCSPMKGHSHVYWYRQLPEEGLKFMVYLQKENIIDESGMPKERFSAEFPKEGPSILRIQQVVRGDSAAYFCASSPPGAGGIHYEQYFGPGTRLTVT.

The chain couples TRBV6-1 to TRBJ2-1; tentatively, D is TRBD1 (6 bases). The CDR3 extends over 15 amino acids. The germline CDR1 and CDR2 sequences are MNHNS and SASEGT. V was trimmed by 5 bases and J by 7 bases, leaving 18 bases between them. The DNA of the CDR3 is TGTGCCAGCAGTACCACAGGGTTTTCAGGAAATGAGCAGTTCTTC. This gives the protein CASSTTGFSGNEQFF.

This sequence joins TRBV6-5 and TRBJ2-7; D is uncertain. The germline gives CDR1 MNHEY, CDR2 SVGAGI. The CDR3 is 15 amino acids. V dropped 7 bases and J dropped 0 bases, with 16 bases sitting between them. CDR3 nucleotide sequence: TGTGCCAGCACCCCACACGTAGACAACTCCTACGAGCAGTACTTC. It encodes CASTPHVDNSYEQYF.

The chain couples TRBV19 to TRBJ2-1, with 10 bases that match TRBD1. The germline V gene encodes CDR1 LNHDA and CDR2 SQIVND (reference sequence). Trimming removed 11 bases from V and 4 bases from J; junction bases left unmatched: 8. The CDR3 contains 14 residues. CDR3 protein: CAARGTGVYNEQFF. The CDR3 nucleotides are TGTGCCGCTAGGGGGACAGGGGTGTACAATGAGCAGTTCTTC.

This chain links TRBV5-5 with TRBJ1-5; TRBD1 is a possible D gene (5 bases). V was clipped by 2 bases and J by 2 bases, with 17 bases between them. The CDR3 consists of 17 residues. Germline CDR1 SGHKS, CDR2 YYEKEE (reference sequence). CDR3 DNA: TGTGCCAGCAGCTTTAATGACGTGACAGTCGGCAATCAGCCCCAGCATTTT. The encoded protein is CASSFNDVTVGNQPQHF. The whole variable domain, filled in from reference TRBV5-5 and TRBJ1-5, reads DAGVTQSPTHLIKTRGQQVTLRCSPISGHKSVSWYQQVLGQGPQFIFQYYEKEERGRGNFPDRFSARQFPNYSSELNVNALLLGDSALYLCASSFNDVTVGNQPQHFGDGTRLSIL.

The gene calls are TRBV2 and TRBJ1-2; 9 bases map to TRBD1. V was clipped by 5 bases and J by 3 bases; unmatched bases: 4. The CDR3 length is 14 residues. Germline loops: CDR1 SNHLY, CDR2 FYNNEI. The DNA of the CDR3 is TGTGCCAGCAGTCAGGACAGGGGAGACTATGGCTACACCTTC. It codes for CASSQDRGDYGYTF.

V and J are TRBV30 and TRBJ1-2; unclear D gene. Trimming removed 2 bases at V and 1 base at J, with 5 bases between. The germline V gene encodes CDR1 GTSNPN and CDR2 SVGIG (reference sequence). There are 12 residues in the CDR3. CDR3 nucleotide sequence: TGTGCCTGGAGTCCAGTTAACTATGGCTACACCTTC. Translating it yields CAWSPVNYGYTF.

The chain recombines TRBV30 with TRBJ1-2; no clear D gene. The CDR3 totals 10 residues. V was cut by 5 bases and J by 8 bases, with 9 bases left in between. CDR1 GTSNPN and CDR2 SVGIG come from the germline V gene (reference sequence). CDR3 region: CAWLELGYTF. CDR3 bases: TGTGCCTGGCTCGAGTTAGGCTACACCTTC.